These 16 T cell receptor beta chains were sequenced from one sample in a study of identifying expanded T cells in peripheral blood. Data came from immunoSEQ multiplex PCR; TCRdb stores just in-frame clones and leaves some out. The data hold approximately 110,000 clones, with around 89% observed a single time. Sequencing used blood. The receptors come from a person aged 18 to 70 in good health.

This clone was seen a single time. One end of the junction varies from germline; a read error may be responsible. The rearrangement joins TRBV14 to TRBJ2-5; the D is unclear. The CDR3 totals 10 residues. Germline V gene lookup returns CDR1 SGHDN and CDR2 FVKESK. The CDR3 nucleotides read TGTGCCAGCAGCCAAGATACCCAGTACTTC. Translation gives CASSQDTQYF. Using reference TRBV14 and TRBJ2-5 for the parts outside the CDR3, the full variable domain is EAGVTQFPSHSVIEKGQTVTLRCDPISGHDNLYWYRRVMGKEIKFLLHFVKESKQDESGMPNNRFLAERTGGTYSTLKVQPAELEDSGVYFCASSQDTQYFGPGTRLLVL.

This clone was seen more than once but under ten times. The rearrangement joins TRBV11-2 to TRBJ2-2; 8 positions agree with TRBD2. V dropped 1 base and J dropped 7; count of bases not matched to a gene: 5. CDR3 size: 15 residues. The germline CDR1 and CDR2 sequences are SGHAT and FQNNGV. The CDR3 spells CASSLAGGGSGELFF. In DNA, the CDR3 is TGTGCCAGCAGCTTAGCCGGCGGGGGGAGCGGGGAGCTGTTTTTT.

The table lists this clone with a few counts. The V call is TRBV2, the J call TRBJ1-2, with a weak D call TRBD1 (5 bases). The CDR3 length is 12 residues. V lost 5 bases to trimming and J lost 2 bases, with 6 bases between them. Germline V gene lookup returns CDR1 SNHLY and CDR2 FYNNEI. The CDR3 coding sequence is TGTGCCAGCAGTAACAGGAACTATGGCTACACCTTC. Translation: CASSNRNYGYTF.

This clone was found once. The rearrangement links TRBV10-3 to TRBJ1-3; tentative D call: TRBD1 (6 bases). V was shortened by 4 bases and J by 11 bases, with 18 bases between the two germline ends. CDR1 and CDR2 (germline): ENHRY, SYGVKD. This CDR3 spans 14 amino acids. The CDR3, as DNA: TGTGCCATCAGTGCGGGGGCGCGAGGTACCGCCATATATTTT. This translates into CAISAGARGTAIYF.

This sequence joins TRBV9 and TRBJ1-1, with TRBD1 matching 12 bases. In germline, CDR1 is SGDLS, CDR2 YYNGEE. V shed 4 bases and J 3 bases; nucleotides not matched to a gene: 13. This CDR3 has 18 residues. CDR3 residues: CASSFLSGTGGGYTEAFF. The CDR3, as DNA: TGTGCCAGCAGCTTCTTGTCCGGGACAGGGGGCGGATACACTGAAGCTTTCTTT.

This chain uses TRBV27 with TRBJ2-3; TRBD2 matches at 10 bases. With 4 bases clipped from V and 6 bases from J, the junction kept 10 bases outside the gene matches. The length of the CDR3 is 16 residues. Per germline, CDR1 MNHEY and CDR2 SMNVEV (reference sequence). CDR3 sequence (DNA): TGTGCCAGCAGTTCCCAAGAGCGGGGGGGCCTGGATACGCAGTATTTT. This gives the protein CASSSQERGGLDTQYF.

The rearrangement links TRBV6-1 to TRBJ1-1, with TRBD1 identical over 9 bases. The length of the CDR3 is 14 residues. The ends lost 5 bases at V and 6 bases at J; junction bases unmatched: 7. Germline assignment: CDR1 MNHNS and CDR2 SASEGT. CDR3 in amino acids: CASSYTGTGSEAFF. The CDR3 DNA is TGTGCCAGCAGTTATACGGGGACAGGGTCTGAAGCTTTCTTT.

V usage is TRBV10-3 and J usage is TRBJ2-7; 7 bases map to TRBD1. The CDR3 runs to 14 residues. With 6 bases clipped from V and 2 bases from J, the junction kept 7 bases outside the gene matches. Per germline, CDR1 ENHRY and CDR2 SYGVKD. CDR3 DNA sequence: TGTGCCATCAGGGAGACAGGGAACACCTACGAGCAGTACTTC. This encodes CAIRETGNTYEQYF.

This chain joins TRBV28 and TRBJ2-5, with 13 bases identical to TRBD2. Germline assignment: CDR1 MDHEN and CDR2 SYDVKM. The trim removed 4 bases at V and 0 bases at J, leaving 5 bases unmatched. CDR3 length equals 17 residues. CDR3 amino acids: CASSSGLAGRYQETQYF. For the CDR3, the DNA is TGTGCCAGCAGTTCGGGACTAGCGGGGAGATACCAAGAGACCCAGTACTTC.

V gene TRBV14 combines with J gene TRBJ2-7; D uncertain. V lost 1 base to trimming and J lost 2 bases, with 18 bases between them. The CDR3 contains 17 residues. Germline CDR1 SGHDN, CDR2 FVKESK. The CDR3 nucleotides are TGTGCCAGCAGCCAAGGGTCTCGGAGAGGAAGACCCTACGAGCAGTACTTC. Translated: CASSQGSRRGRPYEQYF.

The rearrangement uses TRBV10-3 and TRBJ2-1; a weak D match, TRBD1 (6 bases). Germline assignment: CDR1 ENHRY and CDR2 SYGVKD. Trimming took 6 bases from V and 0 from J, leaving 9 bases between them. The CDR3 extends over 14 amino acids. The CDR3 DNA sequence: TGTGCCATCAGGAAAGGGGGCTCCTACAATGAGCAGTTCTTC. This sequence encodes CAIRKGGSYNEQFF.

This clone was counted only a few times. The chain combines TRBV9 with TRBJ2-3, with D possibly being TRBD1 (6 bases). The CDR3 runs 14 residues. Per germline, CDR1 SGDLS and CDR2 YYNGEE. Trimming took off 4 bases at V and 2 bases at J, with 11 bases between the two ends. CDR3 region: CASSLGQITDTQYF. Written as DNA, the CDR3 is TGTGCCAGCAGCCTTGGACAGATCACAGATACGCAGTATTTT.

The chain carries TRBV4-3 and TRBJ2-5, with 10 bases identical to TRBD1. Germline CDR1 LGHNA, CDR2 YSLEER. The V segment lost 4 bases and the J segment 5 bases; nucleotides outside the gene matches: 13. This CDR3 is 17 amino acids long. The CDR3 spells CASSLSHPGQGPETQYF. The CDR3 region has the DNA TGCGCCAGCAGCCTGTCTCACCCGGGACAGGGGCCTGAGACCCAGTACTTC.

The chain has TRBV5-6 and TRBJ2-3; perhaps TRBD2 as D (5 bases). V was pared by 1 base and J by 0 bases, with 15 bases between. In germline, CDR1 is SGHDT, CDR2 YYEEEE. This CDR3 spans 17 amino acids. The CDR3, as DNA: TGTGCCAGCAGCTTGTTAGTGGGAGCTATTAGCACAGATACGCAGTATTTT. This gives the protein CASSLLVGAISTDTQYF. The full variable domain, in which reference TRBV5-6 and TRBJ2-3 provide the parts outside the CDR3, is DAGVTQSPTHLIKTRGQQVTLRCSPKSGHDTVSWYQQALGQGPQFIFQYYEEEERQRGNFPDRFSGHQFPNYSSELNVNALLLGDSALYLCASSLLVGAISTDTQYFGPGTRLTVL.

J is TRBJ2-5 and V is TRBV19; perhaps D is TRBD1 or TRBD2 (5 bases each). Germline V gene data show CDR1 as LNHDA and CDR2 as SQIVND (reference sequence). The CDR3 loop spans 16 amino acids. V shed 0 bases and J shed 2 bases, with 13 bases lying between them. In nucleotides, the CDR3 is TGTGCCAGTAGTATAGAATCCGGGACCACACAAGAGACCCAGTACTTC. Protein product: CASSIESGTTQETQYF.

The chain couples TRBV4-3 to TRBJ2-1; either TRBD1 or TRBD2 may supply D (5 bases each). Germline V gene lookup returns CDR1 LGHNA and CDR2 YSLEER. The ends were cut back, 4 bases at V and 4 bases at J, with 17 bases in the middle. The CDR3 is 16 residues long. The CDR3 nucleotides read TGCGCCAGCAGCCCACGATCGTGGGGGAGTTACAATGAGCAGTTCTTC. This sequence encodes CASSPRSWGSYNEQFF.